This T cell receptor beta chain derives from a study of radiation and T cells in renal cell carcinoma. As for the study in general: Nephrectomy followed 15 Gy stereotactic body radiation by 4 weeks.

Turning to this clone: No antigen is known for it.

Germline V gene lookup returns CDR1 SGHRS and CDR2 YFSETQ. CDR3 size: 15 residues. Losses at the gene ends were 2 bases for V and 0 bases for J; bases not matched to a gene: 1. Indicated time point: blood 2 weeks post-SBRT. The treatment: 15 Gy SBRT to primary tumor, nephrectomy 4 weeks later. Clear cell pathology was present in this patient's renal cell carcinoma. The table came from immunoSEQ multiplex PCR; TCRdb's copy has only in-frame clones and leaves some out. Among 25,000 to 30,000 clones listed, over 70% were seen once. Regarding the study as a whole: In blood, top tumor clones expanded by 2 weeks, shrinking by 4. Without pretreatment biopsies, baseline tumor clonotype presence was undetermined.

The chain has TRBV5-1 and TRBJ2-2; 7 bases agree with TRBD1. This material consisted of blood, taken from a patient whose treatment included radiotherapy and nephrectomy. This receptor was obtained from a man in his fifties or sixties with renal cell carcinoma. The CDR3 DNA is TGCGCCAGCAGCTTAGACAGGGCGAACACCGGGGAGCTGTTTTTT. This sequence encodes CASSLDRANTGELFF.